The 23 T cell receptor beta chains reported below all come from one sample, sequenced in a study of T-cell reconstitution after alpha-beta-depleted transplantation in children listed by TCRdb under 2016. Libraries were made using PCR. Sequenced on an Illumina HiSeq 2500. To normalize quantification of the TCRbeta repertoire, the TCR libraries were built with molecular barcoding that relied on unique molecular identifiers. TCRdb took the public reads, trimmed them with fastp at Q25, ran MiXCR for clone calling and kept in-frame beta chains. Each record represents a unique CDR3 protein, reported with the most common genes and DNA among its rows. Counted in this sample were around 400,000 distinct CDR3 sequences; approximately 20% of them appeared once. The ten largest clones represent approximately 3.9% of the sample. This material consisted of PBMCs from the stem cell graft donor, taken from the stem cell graft. These receptors came from a human donor who donated a stem cell graft to a child with acute myeloid leukemia.

This clonotype was counted at least ten times. J is TRBJ2-2 and V is TRBV18; D remains unclear. V lost 0 bases to trimming and J lost 2 bases, with 7 bases between them. CDR1 is KGHSH and CDR2 is LQKENI in the germline V gene. The CDR3 sequence is 15 residues long. The CDR3 nucleotides read TGTGCCAGCTCACCACCGGGCGTTAACACCGGGGAGCTGTTTTTT. It translates to CASSPPGVNTGELFF.

The chain couples TRBV29-1 to TRBJ2-7, with D perhaps TRBD1 (5 bases). The CDR3 is made up of 13 amino acids. Per the germline V gene, CDR1 is SQVTM and CDR2 is ANQGSEA. V was cut by 6 bases and J by 0 bases, with 12 bases left in between. The CDR3 is CSVRNRSSYEQYF. CDR3 in DNA: TGCAGCGTCCGGAACAGGAGCTCCTACGAGCAGTACTTC.

The chain joins TRBV5-1 to TRBJ2-7; 9 bases match TRBD1. The junction had 7 bases not matched to a gene; V was cut back by 0 bases and J by 3 bases. The CDR3 is 16 residues long. The V gene's germline CDR1 is SGHRS and CDR2 YFSETQ. CDR3 residues: CASSLGGQGAVYEQYF. CDR3 DNA: TGCGCCAGCAGCTTGGGGGGACAGGGAGCAGTCTACGAGCAGTACTTC.

This clonotype appeared a few times. This chain connects TRBV6-6 to TRBJ2-7, with D tentatively TRBD2 (6 bases). The CDR3 sequence is 12 residues long. V was cut by 0 bases and J by 7 bases, with 7 bases left in between. Per germline, CDR1 MNHNY and CDR2 SVGAGI (reference sequence). The CDR3 bases are TGTGCCAGCAGTTACTCCGCGGGGGAGCAGTACTTC. This gives the protein CASSYSAGEQYF.

This clonotype has at least ten counts. The V gene is TRBV20-1, the J gene TRBJ2-1; 10 bases are shared with TRBD2. CDR3 length equals 13 residues. With 4 bases clipped from V and 8 bases from J, the junction kept 5 bases outside the gene matches. Germline V CDR1 and CDR2: DFQATT, SNEGSKA (reference sequence). Here the CDR3 reads CSAMWLAGDEQFF. DNA of the CDR3: TGCAGTGCTATGTGGCTAGCGGGAGATGAGCAGTTCTTC.

The table lists this clonotype with a few counts. This rearrangement joins TRBV10-2 to TRBJ1-5; D is uncertain. V lost 8 bases and J 4 bases, leaving 12 bases between the germline ends. Germline V gives CDR1 WSHSY, CDR2 SAAADI. The CDR3 is 13 residues long. The CDR3 region has the DNA TGCGCCAGCTCGAGGGCGAGAAATCAGCCCCAGCATTTT. Its translation: CASSRARNQPQHF.

At least ten counts were recorded for this clonotype. The chain combines TRBV12-3 or TRBV12-4 with TRBJ1-4, with D possibly TRBD1 on 6 matching bases. V gave up 3 bases and J gave up 7 bases, with 9 bases separating them. This CDR3 contains 13 residues. CDR3 sequence reads: CASSLGGREKLFF. CDR3 sequence (DNA): TGTGCCAGCAGTTTGGGGGGGCGTGAAAAACTGTTTTTT.

This clonotype was seen at least ten times. The chain is built from TRBV29-1 and TRBJ1-5; 7 bases fit TRBD1. CDR3 length equals 13 residues. V shed 6 bases, J shed 6 bases, and the junction held 8 bases outside the gene matches. Germline V gene data show CDR1 as SQVTM and CDR2 as ANQGSEA. The CDR3 region is CSVVGQAGQPQHF. The CDR3 coding sequence is TGCAGCGTCGTAGGACAGGCTGGTCAGCCCCAGCATTTT. Looking up the rest from reference TRBV29-1 and TRBJ1-5 gives the full variable domain: SAVISQKPSRDICQRGTSLTIQCQVDSQVTMMFWYRQQPGQSLTLIATANQGSEATYESGFVIDKFPISRPNLTFSTLTVSNMSPEDSSIYLCSVVGQAGQPQHFGDGTRLSIL.

The V and J genes are TRBV12-3 or TRBV12-4 and TRBJ1-1, with 9 nucleotides matching TRBD1. J lost 1 base, V lost 6 bases, and 3 bases had no gene match. The CDR3 extends over 14 amino acids. The CDR3 protein is CASSSTGGNTEAFF. CDR3 DNA: TGTGCCAGCAGCTCGACAGGGGGGAACACTGAAGCTTTCTTT.

The chain joins TRBV11-2 to TRBJ2-5, with D hard to call. Trimming took off 0 bases at V and 0 bases at J, with 14 bases between the two ends. The germline CDR1 and CDR2 sequences are SGHAT and FQNNGV. This CDR3 is built from 17 residues. The CDR3 bases are TGTGCCAGCAGCTTAGATTATCTGCGTCCGTACCAAGAGACCCAGTACTTC. Amino acids: CASSLDYLRPYQETQYF.

The sample holds many counts of this clonotype. The chain's CDR3 is CSVAPIAGGSYNEQFF. The CDR3 nucleotides are TGCAGCGTTGCTCCCATAGCGGGAGGAAGCTACAATGAGCAGTTCTTC. This sequence joins TRBV29-1 and TRBJ2-1; 10 bases are shared with TRBD2. The V segment lost 4 bases and the J segment 3 bases; nucleotides outside the gene matches: 9. Germline V CDR1 and CDR2: SQVTM, ANQGSEA. The CDR3 runs 16 residues.

The chain links TRBV20-1 to TRBJ2-3; 9 bases are shared with TRBD2. V trimming: 3 bases; J trimming: 4 bases; junction bases outside the gene matches: 17. This CDR3 spans 18 amino acids. The germline V gene has CDR1 DFQATT and CDR2 SNEGSKA (reference sequence). The CDR3 DNA reads TGCAGTGCTAGGTTATTGGGGCGGGAGGGCCTCCGCCCAGATACGCAGTATTTT. Its translation is CSARLLGREGLRPDTQYF.

The sample holds a few counts of this clonotype. V gene TRBV28 combines with J gene TRBJ1-2, with 7 bases matching TRBD1. There are 15 residues in the CDR3. Germline values: CDR1 MDHEN, CDR2 SYDVKM. With V trimmed by 5 bases and J by 4 bases, 10 bases remained unmatched. DNA of the CDR3: TGTGCCAGCAGTCCGGGGGACAGTGTGGGCTATGGCTACACCTTC. Its protein product is CASSPGDSVGYGYTF.

This clonotype was seen repeatedly, ten times or more. The chain recombines TRBV27 with TRBJ2-5; D is possibly TRBD2 (5 bases). The CDR3 has 13 amino acids. V was cut by 7 bases and J by 2 bases, with 11 bases left in between. Germline V lookup: CDR1 MNHEY, CDR2 SMNVEV (reference sequence). This CDR3 reads CASKWAGQETQYF. CDR3 in DNA: TGTGCCAGCAAGTGGGCGGGTCAAGAGACCCAGTACTTC.

This clonotype came up a few times. The chain uses TRBV20-1 and TRBJ2-7; the D gene could be TRBD1 or TRBD2 (5 bases each). The CDR3 has 15 residues. In germline, CDR1 is DFQATT, CDR2 SNEGSKA (reference sequence). The germline V and J ends were trimmed by 0 bases and 5 bases, with 17 bases remaining between them. The CDR3 is CSARDGRVVGDEQYF. In DNA form, the CDR3 reads TGCAGTGCTAGAGATGGGCGGGTTGTAGGGGACGAGCAGTACTTC.

To note about this clonotype: Given the absence of the conserved phenylalanine or tryptophan at the CDR3 end, a read error is likely. The rearrangement uses TRBV6-5 and TRBJ1-5; D is undetermined. V lost 3 bases, J lost 6 bases, and 12 bases lay in between. The CDR3 extends over 14 amino acids. Looked up from germline, CDR1 is MNHEY and CDR2 is SVGAGI. CDR3 sequence: CASSYSGFGQPQHL. CDR3 in DNA: TGTGCCAGCAGTTATTCGGGGTTTGGTCAGCCCCAGCATTTA.

The chain recombines TRBV7-2 with TRBJ2-5; D gene unclear. V lost 7 bases, J lost 0 bases, and 9 bases lay in between. The CDR3 is made up of 13 amino acids. Germline assignment: CDR1 SGHTA and CDR2 FQGNSA. The CDR3 coding sequence is TGTGCCAGCACCGTAGTGTACCAAGAGACCCAGTACTTC. It yields the protein CASTVVYQETQYF.

This clonotype occurred many times. The chain uses TRBV5-1 and TRBJ2-1; 7 positions match TRBD2. The V gene end was trimmed by 6 bases and the J gene end by 3 bases; junction bases not matched to a gene: 9. This CDR3 has 15 residues. Looked up from germline, CDR1 is SGHRS and CDR2 is YFSETQ. CDR3 amino acids: CASTGSGRGYNEQFF. The CDR3 DNA follows: TGCGCCAGCACTGGGAGTGGGAGGGGCTACAATGAGCAGTTCTTC.

This clonotype came up many times. J is TRBJ2-7 and V is TRBV12-3 or TRBV12-4; D is ambiguous. The CDR3 is 12 residues long. V shed 3 bases and J shed 1 base, with 4 bases lying between them. In DNA, the CDR3 is TGTGCCAGCAGTTTTAAGTCCTACGAGCAGTACTTC. It specifies CASSFKSYEQYF.

This chain connects TRBV20-1 to TRBJ1-1; D is possibly TRBD1 (5 bases). V gave up 3 bases and J gave up 5 bases, with 13 bases separating them. The CDR3 is 13 amino acids. The V gene's germline CDR1 is DFQATT and CDR2 SNEGSKA (reference sequence). The CDR3 protein is CSARGRVRTEAFF. The CDR3 nucleotides are TGCAGTGCTAGGGGCAGGGTGAGGACTGAAGCTTTCTTT.

This clonotype was recorded many times. The J gene is TRBJ2-6, the V gene TRBV12-3 or TRBV12-4, with no clear D. V was pared by 6 bases and J by 3 bases, with 12 bases between. The CDR3 is made up of 15 amino acids. CDR3 residues: CASRPVGVGANVLTF. CDR3 in DNA: TGTGCCAGCAGGCCTGTTGGGGTTGGGGCCAACGTCCTGACTTTC.

The chain uses TRBV5-5 and TRBJ2-1; 9 bases are shared with TRBD1. The germline CDR1 and CDR2 sequences are SGHKS and YYEKEE (reference sequence). Trimming took 2 bases from V and 4 from J; bases not matched to a gene: 7. This CDR3 region has 16 residues. CDR3 nucleotide sequence: TGTGCCAGCAGCTTCTTTGACAGGGGGGAGTACAATGAGCAGTTCTTC. Protein: CASSFFDRGEYNEQFF.

This clonotype was found many times. The rearrangement joins TRBV7-9 to TRBJ2-1; 8 nucleotides line up with TRBD2. CDR3 size: 16 residues. The germline gives CDR1 SEHNR, CDR2 FQNEAQ (reference sequence). V trimming: 5 bases; J trimming: 7 bases; junction bases outside the gene matches: 13. This CDR3 reads CASSLSGTSLRNEQFF. The CDR3 DNA reads as TGTGCCAGCAGCCTAAGCGGGACTAGTCTCAGAAATGAGCAGTTCTTC.